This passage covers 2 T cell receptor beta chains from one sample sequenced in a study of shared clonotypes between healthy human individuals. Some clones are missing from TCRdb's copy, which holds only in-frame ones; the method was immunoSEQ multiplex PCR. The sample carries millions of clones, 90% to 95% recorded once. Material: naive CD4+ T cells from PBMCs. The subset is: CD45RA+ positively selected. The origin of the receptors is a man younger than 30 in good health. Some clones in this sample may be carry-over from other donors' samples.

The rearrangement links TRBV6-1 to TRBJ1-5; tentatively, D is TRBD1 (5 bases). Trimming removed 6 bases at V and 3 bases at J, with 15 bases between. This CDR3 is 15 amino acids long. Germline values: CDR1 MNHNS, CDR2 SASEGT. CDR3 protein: CASRPGLRDNQPQHF. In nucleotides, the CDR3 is TGTGCCAGCAGGCCAGGGCTTCGGGACAATCAGCCCCAGCATTTT.

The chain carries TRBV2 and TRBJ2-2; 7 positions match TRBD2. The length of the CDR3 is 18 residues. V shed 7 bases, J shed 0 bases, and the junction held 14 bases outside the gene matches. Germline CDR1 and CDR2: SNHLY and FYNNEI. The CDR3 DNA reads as TGTGCCAGCAATAAGGCGAGTCTAGCGGCCCCGAACACCGGGGAGCTGTTTTTT. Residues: CASNKASLAAPNTGELFF.